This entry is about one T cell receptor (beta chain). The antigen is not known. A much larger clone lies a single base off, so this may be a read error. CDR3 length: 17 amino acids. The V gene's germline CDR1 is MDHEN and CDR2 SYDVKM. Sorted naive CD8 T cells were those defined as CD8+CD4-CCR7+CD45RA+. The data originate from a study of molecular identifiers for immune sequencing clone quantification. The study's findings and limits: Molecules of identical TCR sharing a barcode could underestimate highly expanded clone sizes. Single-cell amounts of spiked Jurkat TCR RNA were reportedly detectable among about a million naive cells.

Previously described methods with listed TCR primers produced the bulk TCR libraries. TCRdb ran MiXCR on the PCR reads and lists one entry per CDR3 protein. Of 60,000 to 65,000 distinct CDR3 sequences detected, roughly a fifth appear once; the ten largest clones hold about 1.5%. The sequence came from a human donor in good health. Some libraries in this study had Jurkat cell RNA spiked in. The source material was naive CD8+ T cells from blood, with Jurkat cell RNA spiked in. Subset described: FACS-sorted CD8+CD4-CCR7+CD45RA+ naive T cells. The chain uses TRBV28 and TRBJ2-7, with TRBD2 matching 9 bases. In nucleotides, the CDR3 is TGTGCCGGCAGTTCCAGAGTAGCGGGAGCGATCTCCTACGAGCAGTACTTC. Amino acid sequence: CAGSSRVAGAISYEQYF.